This TCR beta chain comes out of a study of blood T cell repertoires in COVID-19. This CDR3 is 16 amino acids long. Germline V CDR1 and CDR2: MDHEN, SYDVKM. The junction had 11 bases not matched to a gene; V was cut back by 5 bases and J by 3 bases. Generated by immunoSEQ multiplex PCR, the TCRdb table keeps only in-frame clones and is missing some. The profile shows 110,000 to 150,000 clones, 86% of them singletons. The genes are TRBV28 and TRBJ2-3, with 7 bases fitting TRBD2. The clonotype originates from a man aged 50-60 years who had recovered from COVID-19. What was sequenced was PBMCs or T cells enriched from blood (not recorded which). The CDR3 nucleotides are TGTGCCAGCAGTGTGGGGTCGGGGGGTCTGACAGATACGCAGTATTTT. It encodes CASSVGSGGLTDTQYF.